Sequencing of this T cell receptor (beta chain) was carried out in a study of cytomegalovirus exposure and HLA in healthy donors. Study summary: In an earlier analysis, 90 million to 120 million unique TCR beta sequences were found from 150 million to 200 million T cells.

The CDR3 extends over 16 amino acids. The germline CDR1 and CDR2 sequences are SGHNT and YYREEE (reference sequence). V lost 0 bases and J lost 0; bases outside the gene matches: 6. The PCR used 60 Vbeta and 13 Jbeta primers. TCRdb's table, derived via immunoSEQ multiplex PCR, lists solely in-frame clones and lacks some. The table records approximately 130,000 clones, roughly four fifths of them present only once. The chain joins TRBV5-4 to TRBJ2-7, with 7 bases identical to TRBD1. Source material: PBMCs. The sequence derives from a man younger than 40 in good health and CMV-seronegative. The CDR3 loop is CASSLDTGVFSYEQYF. The CDR3, as DNA: TGTGCCAGCAGCTTGGATACAGGGGTATTCTCCTACGAGCAGTACTTC.